This TCR beta chain was profiled in a study of beta chain features in type 1 diabetes. The investigators reverse transcribed all of the isolated RNA, so they sequenced expressed TCRB transcripts. TCRdb's table, derived via immunoSEQ multiplex PCR, lists solely in-frame clones and lacks some. The sample shows 450,000 or so clones, about an eighth of them seen only once. Overall study results and limits: Patients and controls would share equally any PCR tilt toward shorter templates. Over-representation of high TCR-expressing cells was a possible consequence of cDNA sequencing. Within patients, naive, central memory and Treg TCRB repertoires seemed more similar than within healthy donors.

Points on this clone: What it binds is not known.

CDR1 and CDR2 (germline): LNHNV, YYDKDF (reference sequence). The CDR3 spans 16 residues. Trimming cost V 0 bases and J 4 bases; bases outside gene matches: 5. The rearrangement links TRBV15 to TRBJ2-2; 7 bases fit TRBD1. The source of this sequence is a woman younger than 30 in good health. Input material: naive CD4+ T cells from blood. The CDR3 DNA reads as TGTGCCACCAGCAGAGATACCGGGACAGTCACCGGGGAGCTGTTTTTT. It codes for CATSRDTGTVTGELFF.